This T cell receptor beta chain is from a study of blood T cells in healthy people across ages. Notes on the study in general: The long-lived group displayed more naive CD4+ cells, plus higher diversity, than the aged donors did. It was held that the diversity estimates obtained from one million T cells were underestimates. Any changes in expanded clonotypes were possibly confounded, as donor CMV status remained unknown.

Germline V gene sequence: CDR1 LGHNA, CDR2 YSLEER. The CDR3 is made up of 15 amino acids. Details on this clonotype: The antigen is not known. A junction boundary mismatches the germline segment, possibly from a read error.

Primed by a sample-barcoded 5' primer and a J-beta primer mix, a second PCR proceeded for about 7 to 12 cycles. MiXCR was run by TCRdb on the 5' RACE reads, yielding one entry per CDR3 protein. Found here are 700,000 to 850,000 distinct CDR3 sequences, under 40% of them singletons; the top ten hold 10% to 15%. Sequencing was done on a sample of blood. V usage is TRBV4-3 and J usage is TRBJ2-3; TRBD1 agrees at 7 bases. This receptor was identified in a man aged 18-30 years in good health. CDR3 DNA: TGCGCCAGCAGCCCCCTAGGGGGCCGCACAGATACGCCGTATTTT. Translating it yields CASSPLGGRTDTPYF.